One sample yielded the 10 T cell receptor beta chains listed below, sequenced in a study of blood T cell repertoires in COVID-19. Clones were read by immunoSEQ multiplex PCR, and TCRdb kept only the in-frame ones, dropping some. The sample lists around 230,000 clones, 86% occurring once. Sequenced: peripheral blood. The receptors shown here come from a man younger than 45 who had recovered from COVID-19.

CDR3 bases: TGTGCCATCAGTGGCGGGGAGAAAGCTTTCTTT. The encoded protein is CAISGGEKAFF. J is TRBJ1-1 and V is TRBV10-3; D remains ambiguous. The germline V gene encodes CDR1 ENHRY and CDR2 SYGVKD. Trimming pared 4 bases from V and 9 bases from J, leaving 9 bases between. The length of the CDR3 is 11 residues.

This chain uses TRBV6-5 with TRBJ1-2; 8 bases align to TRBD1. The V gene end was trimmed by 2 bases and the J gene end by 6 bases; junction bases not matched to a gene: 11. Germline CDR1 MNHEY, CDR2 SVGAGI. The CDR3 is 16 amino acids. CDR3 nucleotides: TGTGCCAGCAGTTACACGCGACAGGGGAGGTCGAATGGCTACACCTTC. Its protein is CASSYTRQGRSNGYTF.

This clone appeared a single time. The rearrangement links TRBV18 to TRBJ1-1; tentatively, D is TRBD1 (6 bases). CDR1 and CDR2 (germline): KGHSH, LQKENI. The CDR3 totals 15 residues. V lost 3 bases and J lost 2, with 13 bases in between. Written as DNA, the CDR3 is TGTGCCAGCTCACCTTTGGACAGTCATAACACTGAAGCTTTCTTT. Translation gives CASSPLDSHNTEAFF.

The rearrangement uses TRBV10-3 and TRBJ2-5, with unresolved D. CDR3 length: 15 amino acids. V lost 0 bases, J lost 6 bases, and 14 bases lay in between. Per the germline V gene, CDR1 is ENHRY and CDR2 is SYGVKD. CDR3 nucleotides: TGTGCCATCAGTGAGTCGTCTTCGGTCGTTAAGACCCAGTACTTC. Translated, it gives CAISESSSVVKTQYF.

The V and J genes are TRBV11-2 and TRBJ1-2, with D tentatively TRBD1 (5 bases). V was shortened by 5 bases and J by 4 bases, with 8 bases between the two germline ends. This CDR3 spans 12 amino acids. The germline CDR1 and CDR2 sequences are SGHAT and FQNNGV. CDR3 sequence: CASSHQGYGYTF. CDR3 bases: TGTGCCAGCAGCCACCAGGGCTATGGCTACACCTTC. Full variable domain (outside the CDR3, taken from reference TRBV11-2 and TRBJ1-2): EAGVAQSPRYKIIEKRQSVAFWCNPISGHATLYWYQQILGQGPKLLIQFQNNGVVDDSQLPKDRFSAERLKGVDSTLKIQPAKLEDSAVYLCASSHQGYGYTFGSGTRLTVV.

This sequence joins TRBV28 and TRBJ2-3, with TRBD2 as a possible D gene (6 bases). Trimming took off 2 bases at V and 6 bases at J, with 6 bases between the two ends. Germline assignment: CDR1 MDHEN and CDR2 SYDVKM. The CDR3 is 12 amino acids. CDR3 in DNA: TGTGCCAGCAGTTTAAGCGGGGATACGCAGTATTTT. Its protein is CASSLSGDTQYF. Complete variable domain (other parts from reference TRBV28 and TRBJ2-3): DVKVTQSSRYLVKRTGEKVFLECVQDMDHENMFWYRQDPGLGLRLIYFSYDVKMKEKGDIPEGYSVSREKKERFSLILESASTNQTSMYLCASSLSGDTQYFGPGTRLTVL.

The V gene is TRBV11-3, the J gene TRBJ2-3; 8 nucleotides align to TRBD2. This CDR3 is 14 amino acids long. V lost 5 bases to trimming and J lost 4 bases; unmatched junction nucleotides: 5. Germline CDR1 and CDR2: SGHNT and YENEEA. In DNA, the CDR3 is TGTGCCAGCAGCCCCGGGGGGGCCGCAGATACGCAGTATTTT. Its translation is CASSPGGAADTQYF.

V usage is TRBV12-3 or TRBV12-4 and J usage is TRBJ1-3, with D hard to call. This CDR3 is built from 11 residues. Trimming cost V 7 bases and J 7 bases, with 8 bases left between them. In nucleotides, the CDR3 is TGTGCCAGCACCCTCGGGAACACCATATATTTT. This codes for CASTLGNTIYF.

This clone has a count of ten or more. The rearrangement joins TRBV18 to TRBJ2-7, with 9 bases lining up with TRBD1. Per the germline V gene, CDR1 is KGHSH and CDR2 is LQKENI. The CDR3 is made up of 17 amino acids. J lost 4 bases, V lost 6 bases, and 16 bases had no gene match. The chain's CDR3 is CASSPGATGGAGYEQYF. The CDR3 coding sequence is TGTGCCAGCTCCCCGGGGGCTACAGGGGGCGCTGGATACGAGCAGTACTTC.

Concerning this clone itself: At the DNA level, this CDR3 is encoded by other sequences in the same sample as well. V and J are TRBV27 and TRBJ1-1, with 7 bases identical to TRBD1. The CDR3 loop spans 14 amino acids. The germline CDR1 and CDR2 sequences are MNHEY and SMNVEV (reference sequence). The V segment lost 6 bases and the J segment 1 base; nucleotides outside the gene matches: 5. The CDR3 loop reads CASSPGTANTEAFF. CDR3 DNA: TGTGCCAGCAGCCCCGGGACAGCGAACACTGAAGCTTTCTTT.